The 2 T cell receptor beta chains below were found in one sample sequenced in a study of blood T cell repertoires in COVID-19. TCRdb's copy holds only in-frame clones and misses some; the assay was immunoSEQ multiplex PCR. This repertoire shows some 66,000 clones, 86% found once; its top ten account for 5.5% to 8.5%. Sequencing was carried out using peripheral blood. These receptors all come from a man aged 45-65 years with active COVID-19.

The J gene is TRBJ1-1, the V gene TRBV11-2; TRBD1 agrees at 8 bases. CDR1 SGHAT and CDR2 FQNNGV come from the germline V gene. The CDR3 covers 14 residues. V was pared by 1 base and J by 4 bases, with 2 bases of the junction left unmatched. The CDR3 spells CASSLAGGTTEAFF. As DNA, the CDR3 is TGTGCCAGCAGCTTAGCAGGGGGCACCACTGAAGCTTTCTTT.

J is TRBJ1-3 and V is TRBV6-1, with TRBD1 as a possible D gene (6 bases). Germline V CDR1 and CDR2: MNHNS, SASEGT. CDR3 length: 14 residues. The V and J ends lost 2 bases and 3 bases respectively, with 8 bases between them. The CDR3 sequence: CASSETGNGNTIYF. For the CDR3, the DNA is TGTGCCAGCAGTGAAACAGGGAATGGAAACACCATATATTTT.